This is a list of T cell receptor beta chains from one sample in a study of T cell responses to AZD1222 COVID-19 vaccine. Produced via immunoSEQ multiplex PCR; TCRdb's table is partial and in-frame only. The sample includes approximately 100,000 clones, around nine tenths seen only once; the top ten take 15% to 20%. The starting material was peripheral blood, obtained on day 0 of AZD1222 vaccination. The receptors were sampled from an adult in good health. Both conserved end residues are part of each CDR3. A D gene is named only where the DNA matches it firmly. Clone sizes are given selectively: once, few, many, or a class where the clone is expanded.

v_gene: TRBV27; j_gene: TRBJ2-6; d_gene: NA; abundance: NA; CDR3aa: CASSSSWAGANVLTF; CDR3nt: TGTGCCAGCAGTTCTTCCTGGGCTGGGGCCAACGTCCTGACTTTC
v_gene: TRBV5-1; j_gene: TRBJ2-2; d_gene: NA; abundance: NA; CDR3aa: CASSLTQGRDTGELFF; CDR3nt: TGCGCCAGCAGCTTAACGCAGGGGAGGGACACCGGGGAGCTGTTTTTT
v_gene: TRBV12-5; j_gene: TRBJ1-5; d_gene: NA; abundance: once; CDR3aa: CASGWDNQPQHF; CDR3nt: TGTGCTAGTGGTTGGGATAATCAGCCCCAGCATTTT
v_gene: TRBV15; j_gene: TRBJ1-5; d_gene: TRBD1; abundance: NA; CDR3aa: CATSRDLSRGPAGQPQHF; CDR3nt: TGTGCCACCAGCAGAGATCTTTCGAGGGGGCCGGCAGGTCAGCCCCAGCATTTT
v_gene: TRBV12-3/TRBV12-4; j_gene: TRBJ1-1; d_gene: NA; abundance: NA; CDR3aa: CASTLGRVAEAFF; CDR3nt: TGTGCCAGCACACTAGGGAGGGTCGCTGAAGCTTTCTTT
v_gene: TRBV29-1; j_gene: TRBJ2-7; d_gene: TRBD1; abundance: once; CDR3aa: CSVEGGTGGTYEQYF; CDR3nt: TGCAGCGTTGAAGGCGGGACAGGGGGTACCTACGAGCAGTACTTC
v_gene: TRBV12-3/TRBV12-4; j_gene: TRBJ2-5; d_gene: NA; abundance: NA; CDR3aa: CASSAQWETQYF; CDR3nt: TGTGCCAGCAGTGCGCAGTGGGAGACCCAGTACTTC
v_gene: TRBV7-6; j_gene: TRBJ1-4; d_gene: TRBD1; abundance: NA; CDR3aa: CASSPRTGGSEKLFF; CDR3nt: TGTGCCAGCAGCCCACGGACAGGAGGATCGGAAAAACTGTTTTTT
v_gene: TRBV9; j_gene: TRBJ1-2; d_gene: NA; abundance: NA; CDR3aa: CASSVNPGPPHPYGYTF; CDR3nt: TGTGCCAGCAGCGTAAATCCAGGGCCCCCTCATCCCTATGGCTACACCTTC
v_gene: TRBV18; j_gene: TRBJ1-4; d_gene: NA; abundance: NA; CDR3aa: CASSPPGDLINEKLFF; CDR3nt: TGTGCCAGCTCACCACCGGGGGATCTAATCAATGAAAAACTGTTTTTT
v_gene: TRBV5-1; j_gene: TRBJ2-6; d_gene: NA; abundance: NA; CDR3aa: CASSPWGEAGANVLTF; CDR3nt: TGCGCCAGCAGCCCATGGGGGGAGGCTGGGGCCAACGTCCTGACTTTC
v_gene: TRBV7-2; j_gene: TRBJ1-1; d_gene: NA; abundance: NA; CDR3aa: CASSLGGITEAFF; CDR3nt: TGTGCCAGCAGCTTGGGGGGCATCACTGAAGCTTTCTTT
v_gene: TRBV19; j_gene: TRBJ1-4; d_gene: TRBD1; abundance: NA; CDR3aa: CASSTTGTDEKLFF; CDR3nt: TGTGCCAGTAGTACGACCGGGACAGATGAAAAACTGTTTTTT
v_gene: TRBV5-1; j_gene: TRBJ1-5; d_gene: NA; abundance: NA; CDR3aa: CASSLGAPGQPQHF; CDR3nt: TGCGCCAGCAGCTTGGGGGCTCCGGGGCAGCCCCAGCATTTT
v_gene: TRBV2; j_gene: TRBJ2-3; d_gene: TRBD2; abundance: NA; CDR3aa: CASNQRTSGTDTQYF; CDR3nt: TGTGCCAGCAACCAAAGGACTAGCGGAACAGATACGCAGTATTTT
v_gene: TRBV10-1; j_gene: TRBJ2-7; d_gene: TRBD1; abundance: NA; CDR3aa: CATSDREIGEQYF; CDR3nt: TGCGCCACTTCGGACAGGGAGATCGGCGAGCAGTACTTC
v_gene: TRBV7-9; j_gene: TRBJ1-1; d_gene: NA; abundance: few; CDR3aa: CASSLHTEAFF; CDR3nt: TGTGCCAGCAGCTTACACACTGAAGCTTTCTTT
v_gene: TRBV27; j_gene: TRBJ1-1; d_gene: NA; abundance: NA; CDR3aa: CASSPRDTYTEAFF; CDR3nt: TGTGCCAGCAGTCCTCGGGACACCTACACTGAAGCTTTCTTT
v_gene: TRBV19; j_gene: TRBJ2-6; d_gene: NA; abundance: NA; CDR3aa: CASQGLSGANVLTF; CDR3nt: TGTGCCAGTCAGGGGCTTTCTGGGGCCAACGTCCTGACTTTC
v_gene: TRBV3-1/TRBV3-2; j_gene: TRBJ2-1; d_gene: TRBD2; abundance: NA; CDR3aa: CASSRSRGLGFGEQFF; CDR3nt: TGTGCCAGCAGCCGGAGTCGGGGACTAGGATTTGGTGAGCAGTTCTTC
v_gene: TRBV7-8; j_gene: TRBJ2-3; d_gene: TRBD1; abundance: many; CDR3aa: CASSLFSAGQGAGGTQYF; CDR3nt: TGTGCCAGCAGCTTATTTTCAGCGGGACAGGGGGCTGGGGGTACGCAGTATTTT